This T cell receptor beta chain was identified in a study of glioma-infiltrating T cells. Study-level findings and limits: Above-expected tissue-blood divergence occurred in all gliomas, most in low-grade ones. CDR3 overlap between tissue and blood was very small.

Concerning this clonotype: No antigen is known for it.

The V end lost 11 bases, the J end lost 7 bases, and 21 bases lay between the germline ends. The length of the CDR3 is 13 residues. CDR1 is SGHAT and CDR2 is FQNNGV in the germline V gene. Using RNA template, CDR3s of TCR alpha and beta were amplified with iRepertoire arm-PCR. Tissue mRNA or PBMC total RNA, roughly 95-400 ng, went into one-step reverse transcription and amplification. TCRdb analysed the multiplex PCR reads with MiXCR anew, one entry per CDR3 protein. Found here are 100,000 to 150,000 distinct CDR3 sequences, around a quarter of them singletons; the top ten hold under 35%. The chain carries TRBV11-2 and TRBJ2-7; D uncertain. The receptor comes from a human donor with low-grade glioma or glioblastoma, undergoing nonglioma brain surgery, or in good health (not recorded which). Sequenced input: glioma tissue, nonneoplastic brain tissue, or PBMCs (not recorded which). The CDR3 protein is CAFSLDHKLEQYV. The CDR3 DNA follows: TGTGCCTTCAGCTTAGATCACAAGCTAGAGCAGTACGTC.